The TCR beta chain under discussion was sequenced for a study of T cells in Graves' hyperthyroidism and ophthalmopathy. Across the study: Upon initial diagnosis and before any treatment, peripheral blood was collected.

Template material for amplifying TCR beta CDR3 regions consisted of RNA transcripts. The study used the HTBI primer set for a first-round RT-PCR of the TCR CDR3. TCRdb re-derived calls from the multiplex PCR reads in MiXCR, one entry per CDR3 protein. Of more than 550,000 distinct CDR3 sequences listed, 15% to 20% are singletons. In its sample, this clonotype was seen once. V lost 8 bases, J lost 3 bases, and 18 bases lay in between. The CDR3 loop spans 15 amino acids. Germline CDR1 is SNHLY and CDR2 is FYNNEI. The chain links TRBV2 to TRBJ2-3; D not resolved. The sequenced sample consisted of blood. This clonotype originated in a woman aged 50 to 65 with Graves' hyperthyroidism that later progressed to Graves' ophthalmopathy. CDR3: CASGVVPLGTDTQYF. In DNA form, the CDR3 reads TGTGCCAGCGGGGTCGTGCCCCTTGGGACAGATACGCAGTATTTT.